These T cell receptor beta chains were read from a single sample in a study of Ad26.COV2.S vaccination and SARS-CoV-2 variants. TCRdb's table, derived via immunoSEQ multiplex PCR, lists solely in-frame clones and lacks some. The table lists 300,000 to 400,000 clones, approximately 81% of them singletons, with about 3.3% in the top ten. The material was peripheral blood, obtained in a trial of Ad26.COV2.S vaccine versus placebo. Source of these receptors: a person aged 18-65 years who received the Ad26.COV2.S COVID-19 vaccine or a placebo. Both conserved end residues are part of each CDR3.

V gene | CDR3 length | CDR3 protein
TRBV7-8 | 15 | CASSKNYRAGNTIYF
TRBV19 | 19 | CASRPDSGSPSSSYNEQFF
TRBV5-5 | 15 | CASSLDGRMNTEAFF
TRBV29-1 | 12 | CSVGWGEFGYTF
TRBV4-1 | 15 | CASSQDGLAKNIQYF
TRBV19 | 13 | CASTDVDGEKLFF
TRBV25-1 | 15 | CASSGGQGRDSPLHF
TRBV27 | 16 | CASSLFQGARFREQYF
TRBV3-1/TRBV3-2 | 15 | CASSQDTGPWGGYTF
TRBV5-1 | 16 | CASSSGDGGINYGYTF
TRBV5-1 | 18 | CASSLVLAGASSYNEQFF
TRBV9 | 14 | CASSSTRGRNIQYF
TRBV7-2 | 15 | CASSLELAGGYEQYF
TRBV5-8 | 14 | CASSWTASTDTQYF
TRBV11-2 | 15 | CASSLSGPGRDTQYF
TRBV5-1 | 14 | CASSLVGEHSEAFF
TRBV28 | 16 | CASSLWTGGGPDTQYF
TRBV7-9 | 14 | CASSRKQGGYGYTF
TRBV25-1 | 14 | CASSSRGSTDTQYF
TRBV3-1/TRBV3-2 | 15 | CASSQPGVGTDTQYF
TRBV15 | 13 | CATSRDLGNTIYF
TRBV7-2 | 15 | CASSPPWRGVDGYTF
TRBV6-2/TRBV6-3 | 14 | CASSYGQGADTQYF
TRBV11-2 | 15 | CASSLGLPANSPLHF
TRBV30 | 14 | CAWSRGRAQETQYF
TRBV12-3/TRBV12-4 | 12 | CASSIDSREQYF
TRBV29-1 | 12 | CSAHSGAHEQFF
TRBV3-1/TRBV3-2 | 13 | CASSQVSLSPLHF
TRBV27 | 14 | CASSSRTGAYEQYF
TRBV6-2/TRBV6-3 | 13 | CASSYDYTYEQYF
TRBV18 | 13 | CASSPARGDGYTF
TRBV10-1 | 13 | CASSDFDSYEQYF
TRBV6-5 | 15 | CASSYRAGGNYGYTF
TRBV5-5 | 13 | CASSPTQATERLF
TRBV5-1 | 13 | CASSRGDTGELFF
TRBV9 | 13 | CASSRGVVTEAFF
TRBV5-1 | 15 | CASSLAQGGTGELFF
TRBV6-2/TRBV6-3 | 13 | CASSLRDPPGYTF
TRBV12-3/TRBV12-4 | 11 | CASSRGYEQYF
TRBV19 | 15 | CASSTPRLTNQPQHF
TRBV10-1 | 13 | CASSESALGELFF
TRBV5-1 | 15 | CASSSGLAGVYEQYF
TRBV5-1 | 13 | CASSLAGRSGYTF
TRBV19 | 14 | CASSSNYVNTEAFF
TRBV19 | 13 | CASSPDLAYEQYF
TRBV29-1 | 13 | CSVVQGGEETQYF
TRBV28 | 12 | CASSSDSYEQYF
TRBV15 | 15 | CATSRPTTENSPLHF
TRBV19 | 14 | CAGGCKGGKETQYF
TRBV9 | 16 | CASSAGEDRPNTEAFF
TRBV19 | 16 | CASSIDRGAYSYGYTF
TRBV5-1 | 14 | CASSLSGFNQPQHF
TRBV7-2 | 14 | CASSLSREGYEQYF
TRBV4-3 | 20 | CASSQDRATSGGPFSYEQYF
TRBV19 | 16 | CASSIVHETAGNTIYF
TRBV13 | 15 | CASSGVYVTQETQYF